The present TCR beta chain was sequenced within a study of response to subunit inactivated influenza vaccine. TCRdb reprocessed the RT-PCR reads via MiXCR and lists one record per CDR3 protein. This table holds 500,000 to 550,000 distinct CDR3 sequences, less than 10% found once. In regard to this clonotype: What it binds is not known.

General study results and limits: Only a handful of new T cells, the authors suggested, are recruited with each seasonal influenza vaccination.

Germline CDR1 MGHRA, CDR2 YSYEKL. This CDR3 contains 16 residues. Germline trimming cut 6 bases from V and 4 bases from J; bases unmatched to any gene: 10. The TCR sequence derives from a man between 45 and 75 years old who received an inactivated influenza vaccine. This rearrangement joins TRBV4-1 to TRBJ2-3; 10 bases line up with TRBD2. The input for sequencing was PBMCs from blood, taken around 25 months after vaccination. This chain's CDR3 is CASRVFVAGGPDTQYF. CDR3 nucleotides: TGCGCCAGCAGGGTTTTTGTAGCGGGGGGCCCAGATACGCAGTATTTT.